This TCR beta chain emerged from a study of PD-L1 blockade in urothelial cancer. Study as a whole: Males with bladder-origin urothelial cancer made up about 85% of the roughly 29 patients. Blood samples had a median of about 150,000 T cells. Study-wide results and limits: Durable-benefit patients had greater expansion of tumor-associated blood clones at 3 weeks.

The table came from immunoSEQ multiplex PCR; TCRdb's copy has only in-frame clones and leaves some out. The table lists about 72,000 clones, about nine tenths of them singletons, with under 6% in the top ten. Time point meaning: pretreatment peripheral blood. With respect to this clone: Its antigen is still unknown.

The CDR3 spans 16 residues. After removal of 4 bases from V and 5 bases from J, the junction contained 15 bases not matched to a gene. Per the germline V gene, CDR1 is SGDLS and CDR2 is YYNGEE. The receptor's source is a man aged 70 or older with urothelial cancer. V and J are TRBV9 and TRBJ2-7; 7 bases are shared with TRBD2. Material: PBMCs, obtained around atezolizumab (anti-PD-L1) treatment. The CDR3 DNA sequence: TGTGCCAGCAGCCCCCAGTCCGGGGGAGGGGTGAACGAGCAGTACTTC. This sequence encodes CASSPQSGGGVNEQYF.